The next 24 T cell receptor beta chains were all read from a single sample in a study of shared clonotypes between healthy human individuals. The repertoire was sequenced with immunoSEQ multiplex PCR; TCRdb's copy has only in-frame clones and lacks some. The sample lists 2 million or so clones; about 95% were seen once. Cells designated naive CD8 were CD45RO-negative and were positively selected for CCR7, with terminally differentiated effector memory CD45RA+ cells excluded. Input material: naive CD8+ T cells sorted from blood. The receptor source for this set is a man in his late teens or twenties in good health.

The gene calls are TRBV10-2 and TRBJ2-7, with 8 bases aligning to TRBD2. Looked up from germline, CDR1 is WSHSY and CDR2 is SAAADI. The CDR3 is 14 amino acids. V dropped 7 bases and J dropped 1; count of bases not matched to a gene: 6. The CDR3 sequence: CASNQAGASYEQYF. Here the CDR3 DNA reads TGCGCCAGCAACCAAGCGGGAGCTTCCTACGAGCAGTACTTC.

The CDR3 DNA reads TGTGCCAGCGCGAACGTTAATGAGCAGTTCTTC. It specifies CASANVNEQFF. The chain recombines TRBV9 with TRBJ2-1, with unresolved D. Trimming left V 7 bases short and J 7 bases short, with 9 bases between. Germline V gene lookup returns CDR1 SGDLS and CDR2 YYNGEE. The CDR3 runs to 11 residues.

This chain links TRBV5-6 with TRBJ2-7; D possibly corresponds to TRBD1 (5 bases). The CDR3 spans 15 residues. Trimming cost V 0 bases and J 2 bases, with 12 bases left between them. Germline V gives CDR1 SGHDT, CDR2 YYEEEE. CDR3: CASSLAGREPYEQYF. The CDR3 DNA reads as TGTGCCAGCAGCTTGGCAGGGCGAGAACCCTACGAGCAGTACTTC.

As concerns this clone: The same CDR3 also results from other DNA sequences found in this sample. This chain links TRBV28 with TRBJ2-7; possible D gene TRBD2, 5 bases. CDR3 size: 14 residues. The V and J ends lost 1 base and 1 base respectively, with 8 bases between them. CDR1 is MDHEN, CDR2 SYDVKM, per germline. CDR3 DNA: TGTGCCAGCAGTTTATCCCGAGGGTCCTACGAGCAGTACTTC. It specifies CASSLSRGSYEQYF. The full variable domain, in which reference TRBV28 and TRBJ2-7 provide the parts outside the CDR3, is DVKVTQSSRYLVKRTGEKVFLECVQDMDHENMFWYRQDPGLGLRLIYFSYDVKMKEKGDIPEGYSVSREKKERFSLILESASTNQTSMYLCASSLSRGSYEQYFGPGTRLTVT.

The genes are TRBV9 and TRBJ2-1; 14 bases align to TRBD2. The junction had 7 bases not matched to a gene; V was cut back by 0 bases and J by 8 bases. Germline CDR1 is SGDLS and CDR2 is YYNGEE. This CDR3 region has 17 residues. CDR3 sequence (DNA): TGTGCCAGCAGCGTAGCTCCGGGACTAGCGGGAGTGGATGAGCAGTTCTTC. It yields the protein CASSVAPGLAGVDEQFF.

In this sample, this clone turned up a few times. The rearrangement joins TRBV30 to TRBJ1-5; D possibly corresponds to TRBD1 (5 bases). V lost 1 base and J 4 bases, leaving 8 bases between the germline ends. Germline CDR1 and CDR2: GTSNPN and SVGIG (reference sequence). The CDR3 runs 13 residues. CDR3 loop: CAWSETDNQPQHF. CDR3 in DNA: TGTGCCTGGAGTGAGACAGATAATCAGCCCCAGCATTTT.

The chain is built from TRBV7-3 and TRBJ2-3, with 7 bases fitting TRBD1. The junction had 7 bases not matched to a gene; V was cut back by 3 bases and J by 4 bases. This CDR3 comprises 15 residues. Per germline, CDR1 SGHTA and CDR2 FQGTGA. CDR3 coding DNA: TGTGCCAGCAGCTTCCACCGGGACAGAGCAGATACGCAGTATTTT. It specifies CASSFHRDRADTQYF.

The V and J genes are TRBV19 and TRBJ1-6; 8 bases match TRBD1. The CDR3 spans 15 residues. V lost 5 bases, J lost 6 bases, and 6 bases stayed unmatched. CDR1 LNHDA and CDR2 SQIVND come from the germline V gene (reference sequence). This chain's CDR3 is CASSAPGQVNSPLHF. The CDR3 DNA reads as TGTGCCAGTAGTGCTCCGGGACAGGTTAATTCACCCCTCCACTTT.

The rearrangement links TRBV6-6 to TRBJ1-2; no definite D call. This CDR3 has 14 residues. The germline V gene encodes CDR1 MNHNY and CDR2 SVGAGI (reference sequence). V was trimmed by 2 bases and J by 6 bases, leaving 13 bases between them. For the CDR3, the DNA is TGTGCCAGCAGTTACAGGTTGGCCGACGATGGCTACACCTTC. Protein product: CASSYRLADDGYTF.

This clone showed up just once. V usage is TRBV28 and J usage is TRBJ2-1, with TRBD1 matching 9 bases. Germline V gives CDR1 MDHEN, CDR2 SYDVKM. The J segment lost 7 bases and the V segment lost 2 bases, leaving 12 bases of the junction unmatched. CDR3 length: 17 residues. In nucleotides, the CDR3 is TGTGCCAGCAGTTTACCCTCCGACAGGGGGGATGAGAATGAGCAGTTCTTC. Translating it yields CASSLPSDRGDENEQFF.

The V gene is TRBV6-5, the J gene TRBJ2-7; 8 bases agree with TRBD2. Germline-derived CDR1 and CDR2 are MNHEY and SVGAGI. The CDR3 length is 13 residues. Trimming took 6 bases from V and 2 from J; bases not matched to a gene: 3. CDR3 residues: CASRRLATYEQYF. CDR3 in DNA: TGTGCCAGCAGGCGACTAGCGACCTACGAGCAGTACTTC.

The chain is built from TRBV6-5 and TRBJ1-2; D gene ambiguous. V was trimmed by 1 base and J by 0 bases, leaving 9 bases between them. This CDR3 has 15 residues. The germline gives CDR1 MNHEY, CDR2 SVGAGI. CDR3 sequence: CASSYFRETNYGYTF. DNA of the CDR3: TGTGCCAGCAGTTACTTCCGAGAAACTAACTATGGCTACACCTTC.

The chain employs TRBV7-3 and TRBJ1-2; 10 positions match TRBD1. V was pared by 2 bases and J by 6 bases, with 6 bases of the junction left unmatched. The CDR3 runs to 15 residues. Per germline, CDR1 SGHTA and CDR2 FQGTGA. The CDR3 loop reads CASSLGTGVENGYTF. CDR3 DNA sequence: TGTGCCAGCAGCTTAGGGACAGGGGTCGAGAATGGCTACACCTTC.

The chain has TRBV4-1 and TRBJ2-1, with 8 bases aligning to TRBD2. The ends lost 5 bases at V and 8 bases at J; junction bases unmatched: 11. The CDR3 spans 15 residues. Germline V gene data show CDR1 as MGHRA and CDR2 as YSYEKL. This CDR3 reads CASSERVGGLDEQFF. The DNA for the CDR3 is TGCGCCAGCAGCGAAAGGGTCGGGGGACTAGATGAGCAGTTCTTC.

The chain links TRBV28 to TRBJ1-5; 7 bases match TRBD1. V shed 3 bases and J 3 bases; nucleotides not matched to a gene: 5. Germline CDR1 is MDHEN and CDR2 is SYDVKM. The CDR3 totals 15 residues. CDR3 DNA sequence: TGTGCCAGCAGTTTTACAGGGGACTACAATCAGCCCCAGCATTTT. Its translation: CASSFTGDYNQPQHF.

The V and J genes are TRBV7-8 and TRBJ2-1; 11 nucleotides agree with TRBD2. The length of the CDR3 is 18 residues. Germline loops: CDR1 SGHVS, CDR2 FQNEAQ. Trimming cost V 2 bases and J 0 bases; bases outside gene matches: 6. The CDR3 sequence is CASSLSLAGGSSYNEQFF. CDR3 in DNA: TGTGCCAGCAGCTTAAGCCTAGCGGGGGGCAGCTCCTACAATGAGCAGTTCTTC.

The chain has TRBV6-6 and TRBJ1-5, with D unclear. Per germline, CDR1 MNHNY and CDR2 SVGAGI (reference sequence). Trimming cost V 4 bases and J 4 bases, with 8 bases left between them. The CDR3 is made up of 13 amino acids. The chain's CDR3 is CASSSTFNQPQHF. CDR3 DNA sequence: TGTGCCAGCAGTTCGACTTTTAATCAGCCCCAGCATTTT.

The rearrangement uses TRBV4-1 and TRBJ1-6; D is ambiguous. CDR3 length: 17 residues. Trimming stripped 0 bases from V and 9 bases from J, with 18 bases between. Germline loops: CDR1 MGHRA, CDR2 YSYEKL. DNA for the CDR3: TGCGCCAGCAGCCAAGATTGGTCCCCCTCTTTTGTTTCACCCCTCCACTTT. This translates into CASSQDWSPSFVSPLHF.

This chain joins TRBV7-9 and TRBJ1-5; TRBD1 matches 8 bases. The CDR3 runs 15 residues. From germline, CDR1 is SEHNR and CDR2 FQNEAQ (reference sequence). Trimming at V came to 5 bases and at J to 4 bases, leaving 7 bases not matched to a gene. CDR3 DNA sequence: TGTGCCAGCAGCGCGGACAGGGAATATAATCAGCCCCAGCATTTT. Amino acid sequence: CASSADREYNQPQHF.

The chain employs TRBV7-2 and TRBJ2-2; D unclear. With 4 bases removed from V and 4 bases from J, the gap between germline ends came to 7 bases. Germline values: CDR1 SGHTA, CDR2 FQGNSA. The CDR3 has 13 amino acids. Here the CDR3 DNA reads TGTGCCAGCAGCTCCTCCGTCACCGGGGAGCTGTTTTTT. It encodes CASSSSVTGELFF.

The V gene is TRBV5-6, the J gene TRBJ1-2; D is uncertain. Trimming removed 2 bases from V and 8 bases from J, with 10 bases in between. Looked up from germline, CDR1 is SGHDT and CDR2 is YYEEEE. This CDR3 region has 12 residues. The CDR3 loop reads CASSLSSDGYTF. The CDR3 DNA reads TGTGCCAGCAGCTTAAGTTCCGACGGCTACACCTTC. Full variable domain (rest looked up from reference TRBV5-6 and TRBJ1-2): DAGVTQSPTHLIKTRGQQVTLRCSPKSGHDTVSWYQQALGQGPQFIFQYYEEEERQRGNFPDRFSGHQFPNYSSELNVNALLLGDSALYLCASSLSSDGYTFGSGTRLTVV.

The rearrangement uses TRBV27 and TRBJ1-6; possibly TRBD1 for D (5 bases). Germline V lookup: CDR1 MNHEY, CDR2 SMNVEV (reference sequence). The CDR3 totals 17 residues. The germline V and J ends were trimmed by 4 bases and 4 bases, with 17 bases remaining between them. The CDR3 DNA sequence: TGTGCCAGCAGTTCCCCGGGGACGATTGGGTATAATTCACCCCTCCACTTT. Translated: CASSSPGTIGYNSPLHF.

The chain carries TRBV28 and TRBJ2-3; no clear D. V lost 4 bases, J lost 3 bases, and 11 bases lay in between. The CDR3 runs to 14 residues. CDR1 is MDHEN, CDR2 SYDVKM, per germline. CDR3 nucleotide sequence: TGTGCCAGCAGTTCCCCGGTGGGGACAGATACGCAGTATTTT. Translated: CASSSPVGTDTQYF. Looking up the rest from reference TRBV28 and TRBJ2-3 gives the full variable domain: DVKVTQSSRYLVKRTGEKVFLECVQDMDHENMFWYRQDPGLGLRLIYFSYDVKMKEKGDIPEGYSVSREKKERFSLILESASTNQTSMYLCASSSPVGTDTQYFGPGTRLTVL.

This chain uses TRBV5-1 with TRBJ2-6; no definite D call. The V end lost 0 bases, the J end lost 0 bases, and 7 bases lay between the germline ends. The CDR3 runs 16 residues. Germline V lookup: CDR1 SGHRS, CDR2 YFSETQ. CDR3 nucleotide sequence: TGCGCCAGCAGCTTGGAGGTTTCCTCTGGGGCCAACGTCCTGACTTTC. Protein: CASSLEVSSGANVLTF. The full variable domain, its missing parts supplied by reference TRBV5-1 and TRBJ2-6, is KAGVTQTPRYLIKTRGQQVTLSCSPISGHRSVSWYQQTPGQGLQFLFEYFSETQRNKGNFPGRFSGRQFSNSRSEMNVSTLELGDSALYLCASSLEVSSGANVLTFGAGSRLTVL.